This T cell receptor beta chain derives from a study of vaccination and CD4 T cells after COVID-19. Study summary: Overlapping spike pools from SARS-CoV-2 and HCoV-NL63, HCoV-OC43 and HCoV-229E served as culture stimuli.

Germline CDR1 and CDR2: MNHEY and SMNVEV (reference sequence). V was pared by 4 bases and J by 0 bases, with 7 bases between. The CDR3 contains 13 residues. Researchers used the Oncomine TCR Beta short-read assay to sequence DNA from cultured CD4+ T cells. TCRdb reprocessed the PCR reads via MiXCR and lists one record per CDR3 protein. The repertoire holds 20,000 to 25,000 distinct CDR3 sequences, with about 40% as singletons. Time point denoted: late sampling 161 to 241 days after vaccination in three convalescent patients. Treatment given: roughly ten-day PBMC culture with coronavirus spike peptide pools or control peptides (ViraFEST assay). First, ViraFEST expanded antigen-specific T cells with peptide pools, and next it sequenced the TCRs. In regard to this clonotype: Its specificity is not known.

This clonotype was sampled from a human donor who had recovered from COVID-19. Material: CD4+ T cells from blood, cultured in vitro, obtained about 7 months after SARS-CoV-2 vaccination. J is TRBJ2-7 and V is TRBV27; D may correspond to TRBD1 or TRBD2 (5 bases each). The CDR3 spells CASSSGPSYEQYF. CDR3 sequence (DNA): TGTGCCAGCAGTTCGGGACCCTCCTACGAGCAGTACTTC.